This note documents a single TCR beta chain sequence. The antigen remains undetermined. Libraries were prepared by immunoSEQ multiplex PCR; TCRdb keeps only in-frame clonotypes and omits some of them. Of millions of clones listed, over 85% are singletons. This entry belongs to a study of shared clonotypes between healthy human individuals. The wider study: Every donor yielded three CD4 naive, three CD4 memory, two CD8 naive and one CD8 memory plate.

The germline CDR1 and CDR2 sequences are MNHEY and SVGAGI. V was shortened by 2 bases and J by 5 bases, with 10 bases between the two germline ends. There are 13 residues in the CDR3. The study, taken as a whole, reports: Approximately 4.9% of naive CD4 clonotypes were shared across several donors.

The clonotype comes from a man in his late teens or twenties in good health. Sequencing input: naive CD4+ T cells sorted from blood. Subset here: CD45RA+ positively selected. The chain combines TRBV6-5 with TRBJ2-7; no firm D call. CDR3 sequence reads: CASSYRWADEQYF. The DNA for the CDR3 is TGTGCCAGCAGTTACAGGTGGGCAGACGAGCAGTACTTC.